This T cell receptor beta chain was sequenced for a study of T cells in Graves' hyperthyroidism and ophthalmopathy. Notes on the study in general: Most thyroid clonotypes expanded above 0.001 were also detected in blood.

This clonotype has only a few counts. Its antigen is not known. This CDR3 region has 15 residues. Trimming took 2 bases from V and 6 from J, leaving 16 bases between them. Per the germline V gene, CDR1 is MNHEY and CDR2 is SVGAGI. TCR beta CDR3 regions were amplified from RNA transcripts. HTBI primers were employed in a first-round RT-PCR of the TCR CDR3. MiXCR, applied by TCRdb to the multiplex PCR reads, yields one record per CDR3 protein. The table shows fewer than 350,000 distinct CDR3 sequences, with about a sixth occurring only once. Patients affected by ophthalmopathy presented a Clinical Activity Score of at least 3, a NOSPECS grade of at least 4, and disease duration below 3 months. It was uncontrolled infection, other autoimmune disease, pregnancy or lactation that excluded patients. PBMCs were sourced from roughly 9.7 ml fresh peripheral blood.

The sequence came from a woman between 40 and 50 years old with Graves' ophthalmopathy. The specimen sequenced was blood. The rearrangement joins TRBV6-5 to TRBJ1-2, with D uncertain. DNA of the CDR3: TGTGCCAGCAGTTACGACGCGAACGTCTGGGATGGCTACACCTTC. Translated, it gives CASSYDANVWDGYTF.